This T cell receptor beta chain was sequenced in a study of blood T cell repertoires in COVID-19. On the study more broadly: Whether acute or convalescent, the COVID-19 samples came from the United States, Italy and Spain. T cells, B-cell-depleted T cells, or PBMCs provided the cDNA or gDNA that served as material.

The data were produced by immunoSEQ multiplex PCR, yet TCRdb's version contains in-frame clones alone and is incomplete. The table records roughly 220,000 clones, about 86% of them present only once. This clone was picked up one time. Sequencing used peripheral blood. The clonotype was recovered from a woman aged 55-70 years with acute or convalescent COVID-19.

The CDR3 is CASRLASGGARHEQFF. The CDR3 DNA is TGCGCCAGCAGGTTGGCTAGCGGGGGGGCCCGGCATGAGCAGTTCTTC. The chain is built from TRBV10-2 and TRBJ2-1, with TRBD2 matching over 12 bases. The CDR3 sequence is 16 residues long. From germline, CDR1 is WSHSY and CDR2 SAAADI. The V gene end was trimmed by 6 bases and the J gene end by 8 bases; junction bases not matched to a gene: 11.